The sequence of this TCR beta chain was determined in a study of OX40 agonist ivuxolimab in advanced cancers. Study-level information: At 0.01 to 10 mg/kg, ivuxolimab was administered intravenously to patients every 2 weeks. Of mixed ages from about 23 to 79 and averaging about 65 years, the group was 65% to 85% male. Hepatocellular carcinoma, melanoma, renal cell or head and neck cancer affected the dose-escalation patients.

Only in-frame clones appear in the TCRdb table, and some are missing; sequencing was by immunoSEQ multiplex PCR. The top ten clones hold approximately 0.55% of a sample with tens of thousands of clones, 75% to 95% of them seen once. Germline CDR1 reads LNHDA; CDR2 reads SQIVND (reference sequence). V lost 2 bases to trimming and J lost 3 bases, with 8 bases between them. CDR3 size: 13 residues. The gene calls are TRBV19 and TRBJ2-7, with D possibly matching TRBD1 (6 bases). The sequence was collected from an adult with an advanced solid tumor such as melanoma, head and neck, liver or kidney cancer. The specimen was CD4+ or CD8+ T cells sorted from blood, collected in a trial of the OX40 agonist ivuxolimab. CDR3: CASSIRTDYEQYF. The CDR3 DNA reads TGTGCCAGTAGTATAAGGACAGACTACGAGCAGTACTTC.